This T cell receptor beta chain was captured in a study of shared clonotypes between healthy human individuals. This clone was observed once. One junction end does not reproduce the germline sequence, and a read error may be involved. Using ten immunoSEQ deep assay plates, investigators sequenced unsorted PBMC DNA. Data came from immunoSEQ multiplex PCR; TCRdb stores just in-frame clones and leaves some out. The sample shows about 460,000 clones, over 60% of them seen only once. There are 15 residues in the CDR3. Germline CDR1 reads SGHNT; CDR2 reads YYREEE (reference sequence). The clonotype was recovered from a woman aged 40 to 50 in good health. Some clones in this sample may be carry-over from other donors' samples. Sequencing was done on a sample of PBMCs. The rearrangement uses TRBV5-4 and TRBJ2-3; D call uncertain. The CDR3 sequence is CASGLSVGMADTQYF. Written as DNA, the CDR3 is TGTGCCAGCGGCTTGAGCGTGGGGATGGCAGATACGCAGTATTTT.